This T cell receptor beta chain was documented in a study of shared clonotypes between healthy human individuals. General study points: Investigators expected sequencing depth to affect clonotype sharing among donors.

Germline values: CDR1 SEHNR, CDR2 FQNEAQ (reference sequence). Trimming took 3 bases from V and 7 from J, leaving 10 bases between them. This CDR3 spans 14 amino acids. Repertoires were generated with immunoSEQ multiplex PCR, while TCRdb's copy carries only in-frame clones and drops some. The sample has more than 2 million clones, 95% seen once. Comment on this clone: Its matching antigen is unknown.

This chain links TRBV7-9 with TRBJ1-6, with D possibly being TRBD1 (5 bases). Sequenced: naive CD4+ T cells sorted from blood. Subset described: CD45RA+ positively selected. This receptor was identified in a man younger than 35 in good health. CDR3 protein: CASSLTGRNSPLHF. In DNA form, the CDR3 reads TGTGCCAGCAGCTTGACGGGACGGAATTCACCCCTCCACTTT.